Described below is a single TCR beta chain sequence and its context. Its antigen is unidentified. TCRdb reprocessed the 5' RACE reads and stores each CDR3 protein as one record, lacking DNA. This sample contains some 450,000 distinct CDR3 sequences. The data derive from a study of T cells expressing NK-cell markers. At the level of the study: Out of eight donors sequenced, seven tested HCMV-seropositive and the remaining one seronegative. Study findings and constraints: Several of the donors also had these clonotypes leading their CD3+CD56-NKG2C+ fraction. NKG2C+ dominant clonotype frequencies in roughly six donors were roughly 1.0-7.5% of CD8+ T cells.

The CDR3 length is 18 residues. J is TRBJ2-5 and V is TRBV12-3 or TRBV12-4; the D call from TCRdb, TRBD2, cannot be confirmed without DNA. This clonotype originated in a woman aged 18 to 75 in good health. The sequencing sample was made of blood T cells: a sorted CD56 or NKG2C T cell subset, CD4+ or CD8+ T cells, or bulk PBMC T cells (not recorded which). The CDR3 loop reads CASRSGLSGGGASETQYF.